The present T cell receptor (beta chain) was sequenced within a study of identical twins. Whole-study findings and limits: Invariant cells of the MAIT and iNKT types might have partly distorted the zero-insertion analyses.

V lost 8 bases and J lost 4, with 18 bases in between. This CDR3 comprises 14 residues. Per germline, CDR1 MNHEY and CDR2 SMNVEV (reference sequence). TCRdb passed the 5' RACE reads through MiXCR, listing each CDR3 protein once. The table includes approximately 260,000 distinct CDR3 sequences, about 8% detected once. The sample holds a few counts of this clonotype. Its specificity is unknown. Healthy Caucasians supplied all donations. These data also formed part of another study, on yellow fever vaccine responses in identical twins. From that report: Convergence reportedly seemed to mark part of the twins' vaccine T cell response, with personalization marking the rest.

This sequence originates from a woman under 30 in good health. The gene calls are TRBV27 and TRBJ2-7; possible D gene TRBD2, 7 bases. The sequencing sample was made of CD8+ T cells sorted from blood. The chain's CDR3 is CASSYRAGEYEQYF. For the CDR3, the DNA is TGTGCCAGCTCCTACAGGGCGGGGGAGTACGAGCAGTACTTC.